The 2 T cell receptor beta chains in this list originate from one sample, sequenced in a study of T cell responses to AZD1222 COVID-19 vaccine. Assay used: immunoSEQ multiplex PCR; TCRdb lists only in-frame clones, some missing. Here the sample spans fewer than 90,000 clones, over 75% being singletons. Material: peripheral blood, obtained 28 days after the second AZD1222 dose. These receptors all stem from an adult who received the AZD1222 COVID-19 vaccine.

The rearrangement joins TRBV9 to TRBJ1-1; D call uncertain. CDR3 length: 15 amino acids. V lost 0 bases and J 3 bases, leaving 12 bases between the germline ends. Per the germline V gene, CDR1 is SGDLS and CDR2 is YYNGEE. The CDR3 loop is CASSVGTTWDTEAFF. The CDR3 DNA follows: TGTGCCAGCAGCGTAGGAACTACCTGGGACACTGAAGCTTTCTTT.

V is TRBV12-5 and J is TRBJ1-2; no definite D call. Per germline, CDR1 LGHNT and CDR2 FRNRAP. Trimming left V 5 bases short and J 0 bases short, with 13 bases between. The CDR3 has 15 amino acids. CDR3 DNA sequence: TGTGCTAGTGGTCCGACCGTTGGGACTAACTATGGCTACACCTTC. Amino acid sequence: CASGPTVGTNYGYTF.